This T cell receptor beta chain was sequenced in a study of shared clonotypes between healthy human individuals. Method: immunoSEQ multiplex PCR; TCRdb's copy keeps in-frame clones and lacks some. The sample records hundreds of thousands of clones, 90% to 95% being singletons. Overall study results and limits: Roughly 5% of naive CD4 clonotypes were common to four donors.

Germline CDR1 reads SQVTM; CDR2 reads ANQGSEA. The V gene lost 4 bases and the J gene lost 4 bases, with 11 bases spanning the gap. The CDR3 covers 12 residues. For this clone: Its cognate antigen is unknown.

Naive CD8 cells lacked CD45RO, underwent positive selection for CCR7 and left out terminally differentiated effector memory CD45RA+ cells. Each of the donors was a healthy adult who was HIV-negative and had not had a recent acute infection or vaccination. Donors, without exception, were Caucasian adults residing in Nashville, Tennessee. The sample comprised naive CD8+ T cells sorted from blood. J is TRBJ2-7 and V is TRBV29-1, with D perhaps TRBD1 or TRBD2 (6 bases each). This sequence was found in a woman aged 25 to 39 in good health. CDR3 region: CSVAGAPYEQYF. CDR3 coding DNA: TGCAGCGTTGCGGGGGCGCCTTACGAGCAGTACTTC.